The 8 T cell receptor beta chains presented below share a single source sample, sequenced in a study of T cells in Graves' hyperthyroidism and ophthalmopathy. Using RNA transcripts as the source, TCR beta CDR3 regions were amplified. During a first-round RT-PCR of the TCR CDR3, the HTBI primer set was used. TCRdb recomputed calls from the multiplex PCR reads with MiXCR, one row per CDR3 protein. The sample contains 130,000 to 150,000 distinct CDR3 sequences, roughly a fifth of which appear only once. The sequencing sample was made of blood. These receptors were taken from a woman aged 45-65 years with Graves' hyperthyroidism that later progressed to Graves' ophthalmopathy.

The chain links TRBV20-1 to TRBJ1-1; TRBD1 matches 7 bases. The CDR3 extends over 12 amino acids. Germline CDR1 and CDR2: DFQATT and SNEGSKA (reference sequence). The ends lost 8 bases at V and 1 base at J; junction bases unmatched: 4. The CDR3 DNA is TGCAGTCGGGACAGACAGAACACTGAAGCTTTCTTT. Protein sequence: CSRDRQNTEAFF.

Comments on this clonotype: It may be a read error: a sequence one base away is much more abundant. CDR3 in DNA: TGCGCCAGCAGCTTGGGACAGTACGTGCAGTACTTC. Protein product: CASSLGQYVQYF. This chain uses TRBV5-1 with TRBJ2-7, with D perhaps matching TRBD1 (5 bases). The CDR3 runs to 12 residues. Germline V CDR1 and CDR2: SGHRS, YFSETQ.

This clonotype came up a few times. V usage is TRBV6-1 and J usage is TRBJ2-3; no clear D. Germline V lookup: CDR1 MNHNS, CDR2 SASEGT. V was clipped by 1 base and J by 5 bases, with 7 bases between them. CDR3 length: 13 residues. Here the CDR3 DNA reads TGTGCCAGCAGTGAAGGGGCGAGAGATACGCAGTATTTT. This encodes CASSEGARDTQYF.

This rearrangement joins TRBV20-1 to TRBJ2-5; D is uncertain. The V and J ends lost 6 bases and 3 bases respectively, with 8 bases between them. From germline, CDR1 is DFQATT and CDR2 SNEGSKA (reference sequence). The CDR3 loop spans 11 amino acids. CDR3 sequence reads: CSAEVKETQYF. The DNA for the CDR3 is TGCAGTGCCGAGGTAAAAGAGACCCAGTACTTC.

The sample holds many counts of this clonotype. This chain joins TRBV20-1 and TRBJ2-7; D may be TRBD2 (6 bases). The germline V and J ends were trimmed by 6 bases and 0 bases, with 12 bases remaining between them. CDR1 and CDR2 from the germline V gene are DFQATT and SNEGSKA (reference sequence). The length of the CDR3 is 13 residues. DNA of the CDR3: TGCAGTGCGCTTAGCGGCTCCTCCTACGAGCAGTACTTC. Protein: CSALSGSSYEQYF.

This clonotype was seen repeatedly, ten times or more. The chain is built from TRBV12-3 or TRBV12-4 and TRBJ2-1; possible D gene TRBD2, 6 bases. CDR3 size: 13 residues. The V and J ends lost 0 bases and 8 bases respectively, with 8 bases between them. For the CDR3, the DNA is TGTGCCAGCAGTTTAGCTTGGGGGGATGAGCAGTTCTTC. It codes for CASSLAWGDEQFF.

The chain joins TRBV5-5 to TRBJ2-7, with D perhaps TRBD1 or TRBD2 (6 bases each). The V end lost 2 bases, the J end lost 4 bases, and 13 bases lay between the germline ends. Germline V gives CDR1 SGHKS, CDR2 YYEKEE (reference sequence). The CDR3 spans 14 residues. The CDR3 here is CASSFGGGKYEQYF. The DNA of the CDR3 is TGTGCCAGCAGCTTCGGAGGGGGAAAGTACGAGCAGTACTTC.

There are many counts of this clonotype. In DNA, the CDR3 is TGTGCCAGCAGTTTAACTGTTTCCTACAATGAGCAGTTCTTC. Translating gives CASSLTVSYNEQFF. The V call is TRBV28, the J call TRBJ2-1, with D unclear. The V gene lost 2 bases and the J gene lost 1 base, with 6 bases spanning the gap. The CDR3 length is 14 residues. Germline-derived CDR1 and CDR2 are MDHEN and SYDVKM.